What follows are 17 T cell receptor beta chains derived from one specimen sequenced in a study of T cell changes during pregnancy in multiple sclerosis. The repertoire was sequenced with immunoSEQ multiplex PCR; TCRdb's copy has only in-frame clones and lacks some. The data show approximately 40,000 clones, with more than 85% seen just once and around 10% held by the top ten. Sequences were derived from CD8+ T cells from peripheral blood mononuclear cells, sampled after pregnancy. These receptors were taken from a female donor with multiple sclerosis, enrolled in a pregnancy study.

The chain carries TRBV7-6 and TRBJ2-2, with TRBD1 matching 7 bases. The germline V gene has CDR1 SGHVS and CDR2 FNYEAQ. This CDR3 has 15 amino acids. The V segment lost 5 bases and the J segment 8 bases; nucleotides outside the gene matches: 11. Here the CDR3 DNA reads TGTGCCAGCAGCCCCCGGGACAGCAGTTCGGGGGAGCTGTTTTTT. Translated, it gives CASSPRDSSSGELFF.

The gene calls are TRBV7-3 and TRBJ2-3; D is ambiguous. CDR3 size: 12 residues. In germline, CDR1 is SGHTA, CDR2 FQGTGA. The V and J ends lost 4 bases and 1 base respectively, with 3 bases between them. For the CDR3, the DNA is TGTGCCAGCAGCTCAGGCACAGATACGCAGTATTTT. Its translation: CASSSGTDTQYF.

This chain links TRBV6-1 with TRBJ1-1; 10 bases map to TRBD1. The CDR3 spans 16 residues. The V gene's germline CDR1 is MNHNS and CDR2 SASEGT. The V segment lost 3 bases and the J segment 7 bases; nucleotides outside the gene matches: 11. CDR3 sequence reads: CASSERTGGIGDEAFF. CDR3 in DNA: TGTGCCAGCAGTGAGAGGACAGGGGGTATCGGGGATGAAGCTTTCTTT.

Only one count was recorded for this clone. The sample contains more than one DNA sequence encoding this CDR3. The chain combines TRBV27 with TRBJ2-7; 11 nucleotides align to TRBD1. The length of the CDR3 is 14 residues. Germline-derived CDR1 and CDR2 are MNHEY and SMNVEV (reference sequence). V gave up 2 bases and J gave up 4 bases; unmatched junction bases: 1. In DNA form, the CDR3 reads TGTGCCAGCAGTTTAGGACAGGGGGCTTACGAGCAGTACTTC. It specifies CASSLGQGAYEQYF.

This chain joins TRBV10-3 and TRBJ1-1, with 7 bases aligning to TRBD1. Germline V CDR1 and CDR2: ENHRY, SYGVKD. The CDR3 sequence is 12 residues long. The junction had 4 bases not matched to a gene; V was cut back by 8 bases and J by 4 bases. In DNA form, the CDR3 reads TGTGCCATCCAAGCAGGGGGCACTGAAGCTTTCTTT. Protein sequence: CAIQAGGTEAFF.

The chain couples TRBV25-1 to TRBJ2-2; TRBD2 aligns across 9 bases. The germline CDR1 and CDR2 sequences are MGHDK and SYGVNS. Trimming at V came to 2 bases and at J to 5 bases, leaving 0 bases not matched to a gene. CDR3 length: 14 residues. This chain's CDR3 is CASSESGRTGELFF. The CDR3 coding sequence is TGTGCCAGCAGTGAAAGCGGGAGGACCGGGGAGCTGTTTTTT.

CDR3 in DNA: TGTGCCACACGGGACAGGGCGGGCTACGAGCAGTACTTC. It specifies CATRDRAGYEQYF. J is TRBJ2-7 and V is TRBV27, with TRBD1 matching 9 bases. CDR3 length equals 13 residues. The junction had 7 bases not matched to a gene; V was cut back by 10 bases and J by 3 bases. Per the germline V gene, CDR1 is MNHEY and CDR2 is SMNVEV (reference sequence).

V usage is TRBV15 and J usage is TRBJ2-7; 7 bases match TRBD1. Looked up from germline, CDR1 is LNHNV and CDR2 is YYDKDF (reference sequence). V was pared by 1 base and J by 1 base, with 4 bases of the junction left unmatched. The length of the CDR3 is 15 residues. CDR3 nucleotides: TGTGCCACCAGCAGAGGACAGGGCTGGTCCTACGAGCAGTACTTC. It specifies CATSRGQGWSYEQYF. Supplemented by reference TRBV15 and TRBJ2-7, the full variable domain reads DAMVIQNPRYQVTQFGKPVTLSCSQTLNHNVMYWYQQKSSQAPKLLFHYYDKDFNNEADTPDNFQSRRPNTSFCFLDIRSPGLGDTAMYLCATSRGQGWSYEQYFGPGTRLTVT.

The genes are TRBV9 and TRBJ2-1, with 8 bases matching TRBD2. CDR3 length: 13 residues. The junction had 3 bases not matched to a gene; V was cut back by 6 bases and J by 4 bases. Germline CDR1 is SGDLS and CDR2 is YYNGEE. CDR3 DNA: TGTGCCAGCAATAGCGGGGCATACAATGAGCAGTTCTTC. Translating gives CASNSGAYNEQFF.

J is TRBJ1-1 and V is TRBV27, with D maybe TRBD1 (6 bases). The germline V gene has CDR1 MNHEY and CDR2 SMNVEV (reference sequence). The V end was cut by 2 bases, the J end by 8 bases, with 9 bases between. The CDR3 consists of 12 residues. The DNA for the CDR3 is TGTGCCAGCAGTTTAGTTAGGGGGGAAGCTTTCTTT. Its protein is CASSLVRGEAFF.

A single count supports this clone. The rearrangement joins TRBV27 to TRBJ2-7; D perhaps matches TRBD2 (6 bases). This CDR3 spans 16 amino acids. Germline lookup yields CDR1 MNHEY and CDR2 SMNVEV (reference sequence). Trimming left V 4 bases short and J 0 bases short, with 16 bases between. CDR3 DNA sequence: TGTGCCAGCAGTTCGGGACTCCCTACCGGCTCCTACGAGCAGTACTTC. This translates into CASSSGLPTGSYEQYF.

This clone was detected only once. V is TRBV4-2 and J is TRBJ1-3, with D possibly TRBD1 on 6 matching bases. The CDR3 sequence is 18 residues long. V dropped 3 bases and J dropped 2 bases, with 20 bases sitting between them. Germline V CDR1 and CDR2: LGHNA, YNFKEQ. The CDR3 DNA follows: TGTGCCAGCAGCCAGGAGCACAGGGTTGGGGCTACTGGAAACACCATATATTTT. It codes for CASSQEHRVGATGNTIYF.

The chain links TRBV10-2 to TRBJ2-1, with TRBD2 identical over 12 bases. V was clipped by 0 bases and J by 7 bases; unmatched bases: 7. CDR1 and CDR2 from the germline V gene are WSHSY and SAAADI. This CDR3 is 17 amino acids long. CDR3 bases: TGCGCCAGCAGTGAGTCGACTAGCGGGAGAAGCGAAAATGAGCAGTTCTTC. Its protein product is CASSESTSGRSENEQFF.

The chain uses TRBV2 and TRBJ1-4; no clear D. V dropped 2 bases and J dropped 0 bases, with 7 bases sitting between them. This CDR3 has 15 residues. The germline CDR1 and CDR2 sequences are SNHLY and FYNNEI. Here the CDR3 reads CASSELAATNEKLFF. CDR3 nucleotide sequence: TGTGCCAGCAGTGAACTCGCAGCAACTAATGAAAAACTGTTTTTT.

The J gene is TRBJ2-5, the V gene TRBV10-3; TRBD1 matches 8 bases. The V and J ends lost 4 bases and 0 bases, in that order; junction bases with no gene match: 1. There are 14 residues in the CDR3. CDR1 and CDR2 from the germline V gene are ENHRY and SYGVKD. CDR3 protein: CAISGTGNQETQYF. CDR3 DNA sequence: TGTGCCATCAGTGGGACAGGGAACCAAGAGACCCAGTACTTC.

This sequence joins TRBV6-1 and TRBJ2-7; D gene ambiguous. The CDR3 length is 14 residues. The V gene's germline CDR1 is MNHNS and CDR2 SASEGT. V lost 1 base and J 1 base, leaving 8 bases between the germline ends. The DNA for the CDR3 is TGTGCCAGCAGTGAAGTGGGCAGGTCCTACGAGCAGTACTTC. Protein: CASSEVGRSYEQYF.

This clone has just one count. CDR3 residues: CASLQGSEAFF. CDR3 in DNA: TGTGCCAGCCTACAGGGTTCAGAAGCTTTCTTT. The chain employs TRBV27 and TRBJ1-1; D might be TRBD1 (6 bases). This CDR3 comprises 11 residues. The V gene lost 8 bases and the J gene lost 8 bases, with 12 bases spanning the gap. Germline CDR1 and CDR2: MNHEY and SMNVEV (reference sequence).